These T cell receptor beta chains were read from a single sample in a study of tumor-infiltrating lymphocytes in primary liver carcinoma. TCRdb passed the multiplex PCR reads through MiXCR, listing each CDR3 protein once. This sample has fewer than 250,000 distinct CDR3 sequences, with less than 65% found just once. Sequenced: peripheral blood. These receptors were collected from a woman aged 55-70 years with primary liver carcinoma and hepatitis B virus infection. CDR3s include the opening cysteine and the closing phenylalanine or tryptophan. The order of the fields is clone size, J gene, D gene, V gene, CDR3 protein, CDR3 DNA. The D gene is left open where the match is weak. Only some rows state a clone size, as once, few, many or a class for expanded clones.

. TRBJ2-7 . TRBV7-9 CASSRLGDQYF TGTGCCAGCAGCCGACTCGGGGATCAGTACTTC
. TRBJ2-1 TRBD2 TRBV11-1 CASSLAKRGGHNELFF TGTGCCAGCAGCTTAGCGAAGCGGGGGGGCCACAATGAGCTGTTCTTC
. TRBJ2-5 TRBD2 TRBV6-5 CASSYSSGSGDTQYF TGTGCCAGCAGCTACTCGAGCGGGAGCGGAGATACCCAGTACTTC
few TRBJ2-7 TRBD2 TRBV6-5 CASSSKRGLAEGEQYF TGTGCCAGCAGTTCAAAACGGGGACTAGCGGAGGGGGAGCAGTACTTC
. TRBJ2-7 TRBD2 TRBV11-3 CTNSLDRASGYEQHF TGTACCAACAGCTTAGATCGGGCTAGCGGCTACGAGCAGCACTTC
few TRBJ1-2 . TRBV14 CASSHPGTLTHSYTF TGTGCCAGCAGCCATCCCGGGACGCTGACCCATAGCTACACCTTC
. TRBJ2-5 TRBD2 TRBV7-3 CASSLTGGVLAGAQETQYF TGTGCCAGCAGCTTAACGGGGGGTGTGCTAGCGGGAGCCCAGGAGACCCAATACTTC
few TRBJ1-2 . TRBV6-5 CASSRSDGNYGYTF TGTGCCAGCAGTCGAAGTGACGGAAACTATGGCTACACCTTC
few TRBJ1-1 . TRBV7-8 CASSLRQGPSTEAFF TGTGCCAGCAGCTTAAGGCAGGGTCCTAGCACTGAAGCTTTCTTT
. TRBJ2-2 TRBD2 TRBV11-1 CASRSGGADSGELFF TGTGCCAGCAGGAGCGGGGGGGCCGACTCCGGGGAGCTATTTTTT
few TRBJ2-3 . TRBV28 CASSFGGDTQYF TGTGCCAGTAGTTTTGGGGGAGATACGCAGTATTTT
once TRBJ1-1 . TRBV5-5 CASSRKVVGMNTEAFF TGTGCCAGCAGCAGAAAGGTAGTGGGGATGAACACTGAAGCTTTCTTT
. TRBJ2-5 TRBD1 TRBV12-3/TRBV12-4 CASSLFDRGLDGETQYF TGTGCCAGCAGTTTATTCGACAGGGGGCTCGATGGGGAGACCCAGTACTTC
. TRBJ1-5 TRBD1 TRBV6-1 CASSGGQYSNRPQHF TGTGCCAGCAGTGGGGGACAGTATAGCAATCGGCCCCAGCATTTT
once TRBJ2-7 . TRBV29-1 CSIQGMGDELYF TGCAGCATTCAAGGAATGGGTGACGAGCTGTACTTC
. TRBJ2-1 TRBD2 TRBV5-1 CASSMVAGGKTYNEQFF TGCGCCAGCAGCATGGTGGCGGGAGGCAAAACCTACAATGAGCAGTTCTTC
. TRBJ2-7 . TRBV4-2 CASSQGALNSYEKYF TGTGCCAGCAGTCAGGGAGCCCTAAACTCCTACGAGAAGTACTTC
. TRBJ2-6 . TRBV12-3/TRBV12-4 CASGILSGANVLTF TGTGCCAGCGGAATACTCTCCGGGGCCAACGTCCTGACTTTC
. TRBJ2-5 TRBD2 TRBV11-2 CASSIAGVEVGTEYF TGTGCCAGCAGCATAGCGGGAGTAGAGGTGGGGACCGAGTACTTC
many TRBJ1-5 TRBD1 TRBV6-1 CASRRQGDFNQPQHF TGTGCCAGCAGGCGACAGGGGGACTTCAATCAGCCCCAGCATTTT
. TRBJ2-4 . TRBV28 CASSLIAKNIQYF TGTGCCAGCAGTTTAATAGCCAAAAACATTCAGTACTTC
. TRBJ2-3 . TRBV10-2 CASSSRTTDTQYF TGCGCCAGCAGTTCGCGCACCACAGATACGCAGTATTTT
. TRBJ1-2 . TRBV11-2 CASSFSQANYDYTF TGTGCCAGCAGCTTTTCACAGGCAAACTATGACTACACCTTC
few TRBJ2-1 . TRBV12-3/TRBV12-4 CASSFRPFDEQFF TGTGCCAGCAGTTTTCGGCCCTTCGATGAGCAGTTCTTC
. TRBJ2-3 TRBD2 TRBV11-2 CANSKGLAGGTDTQYF TGTGCCAACAGCAAGGGCCTAGCGGGGGGCACAGATACGCAGTATTTT